The TCR beta chain under discussion was sequenced for a study of identifying expanded T cells in peripheral blood. Findings of the study overall: About 1.3 clones differed between technical replicates, versus around 16 and 19 over time.

To note about this clone: Antigen specificity is unknown.

This CDR3 region has 14 residues. Germline lookup yields CDR1 MGHRA and CDR2 YSYEKL. V shed 3 bases, J shed 6 bases, and the junction held 5 bases outside the gene matches. TCRdb keeps only in-frame clones here, not all; method: immunoSEQ multiplex PCR. The repertoire holds about 86,000 clones, with 70% to 90% as singletons. The sequence came from a person aged 18-69 years in good health. The specimen was blood. This sequence joins TRBV4-1 and TRBJ1-2; 9 bases are a match to TRBD1. CDR3 residues: CASSQVQGANGYTF. The CDR3 DNA reads as TGCGCCAGCAGCCAGGTACAGGGGGCCAATGGCTACACCTTC.